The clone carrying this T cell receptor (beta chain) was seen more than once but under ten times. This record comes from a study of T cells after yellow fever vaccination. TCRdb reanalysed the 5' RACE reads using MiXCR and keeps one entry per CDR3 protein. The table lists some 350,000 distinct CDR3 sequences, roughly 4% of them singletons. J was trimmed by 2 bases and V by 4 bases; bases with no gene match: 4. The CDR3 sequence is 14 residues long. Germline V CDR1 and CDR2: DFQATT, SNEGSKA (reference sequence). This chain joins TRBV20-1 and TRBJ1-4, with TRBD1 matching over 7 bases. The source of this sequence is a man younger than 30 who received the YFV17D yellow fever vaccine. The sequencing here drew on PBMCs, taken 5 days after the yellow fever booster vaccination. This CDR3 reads CSATTGATNEKLFF. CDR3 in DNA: TGCAGTGCTACTACAGGGGCTACTAATGAAAAACTGTTTTTT.